These T cell receptor beta chains were read from a single sample in a study of identical twins. One entry per CDR3 protein, called by TCRdb with MiXCR from the 5' RACE reads. The sample shows 690,000 or so distinct CDR3 sequences, more than 6.5% of them seen only once. This sample also belongs to another study, concerning yellow fever vaccine responses in identical twins.

The specimen sequenced was PBMCs. Receptors originate from a woman aged 18-35 years in good health. CDR3s include the opening cysteine and the closing phenylalanine or tryptophan. Fields, in order: clone size, D gene, V gene, J gene, CDR3 protein, CDR3 DNA. D genes are given only for firm matches. Only some rows state a clone size, as once, few, many or a class for expanded clones.

size: -; D: -; V: TRBV4-1; J: TRBJ2-1; CDR3: CASSQAGGKGYEQFF; DNA: TGCGCCAGCAGCCAAGCTGGGGGGAAGGGGTATGAGCAGTTCTTC
size: many; D: TRBD1; V: TRBV9; J: TRBJ2-7; CDR3: CASSVGGTGSYEQYF; DNA: TGTGCCAGCAGCGTAGGGGGGACAGGCTCCTACGAGCAGTACTTC
size: many; D: -; V: TRBV6-2/TRBV6-3; J: TRBJ2-1; CDR3: CASSYVGGTYNEQFF; DNA: TGTGCCAGCAGTTACGTGGGCGGGACCTACAATGAGCAGTTCTTC
size: many; D: -; V: TRBV30; J: TRBJ2-7; CDR3: CAWSPGSYEQYF; DNA: TGTGCCTGGAGTCCGGGTTCCTACGAGCAGTACTTC
size: few; D: TRBD1; V: TRBV5-1; J: TRBJ2-7; CDR3: CASSKGQAYYEQYF; DNA: TGCGCCAGCAGCAAGGGACAGGCCTACTACGAGCAGTACTTC
size: few; D: TRBD2; V: TRBV10-2; J: TRBJ2-7; CDR3: CASSVGSGRAEQYF; DNA: TGCGCCAGCAGTGTGGGTAGCGGGAGGGCCGAGCAGTACTTC
size: few; D: -; V: TRBV7-9; J: TRBJ1-4; CDR3: CASSYQRGVPNELFF; DNA: TGTGCCAGCAGCTACCAACGGGGGGTACCGAACGAACTGTTTTTT
size: many; D: -; V: TRBV20-1; J: TRBJ2-1; CDR3: CSARGQQFF; DNA: TGCAGTGCTAGGGGACAGCAGTTCTTC
size: -; D: -; V: TRBV12-3/TRBV12-4; J: TRBJ2-7; CDR3: CASSFLTGDNEQYF; DNA: TGTGCCAGCAGTTTCCTGACGGGGGATAACGAGCAGTACTTC
size: few; D: -; V: TRBV10-1; J: TRBJ2-1; CDR3: CASSESFAPYNEQFF; DNA: TGCGCCAGCAGTGAGTCCTTTGCACCCTACAATGAGCAGTTCTTC
size: few; D: -; V: TRBV6-2/TRBV6-3; J: TRBJ2-1; CDR3: CASTFLGPSYNEQFF; DNA: TGTGCCAGCACCTTTCTAGGCCCGTCCTACAATGAGCAGTTCTTC
size: few; D: TRBD2; V: TRBV27; J: TRBJ2-7; CDR3: CASSPTGTSGTPYEQYF; DNA: TGTGCCAGCAGTCCCACAGGGACTAGCGGTACCCCCTACGAGCAGTACTTC
size: few; D: -; V: TRBV2; J: TRBJ2-7; CDR3: CASSRDVGGEQYF; DNA: TGTGCCAGCAGTCGCGACGTTGGAGGCGAGCAGTACTTC
size: many; D: -; V: TRBV20-1; J: TRBJ2-1; CDR3: CSARGTSSSYNEQFF; DNA: TGCAGTGCTAGAGGAACGAGTAGCTCCTACAATGAGCAGTTCTTC
size: many; D: -; V: TRBV29-1; J: TRBJ2-4; CDR3: CSVASGATNIQYF; DNA: TGCAGCGTTGCGTCAGGGGCGACAAACATTCAGTACTTC
size: -; D: TRBD1; V: TRBV3-1; J: TRBJ2-2; CDR3: CASSLPDWQGDNTGELFF; DNA: TGTGCCAGCAGCCTGCCGGACTGGCAGGGGGACAACACCGGGGAGCTGTTTTTT
size: many; D: TRBD2; V: TRBV5-1; J: TRBJ2-3; CDR3: CASSVGLAGGLPGDTQYF; DNA: TGCGCCAGCAGCGTGGGACTAGCGGGAGGCCTACCCGGAGATACGCAGTATTTT
size: few; D: -; V: TRBV10-3; J: TRBJ2-7; CDR3: CAISESRSGVDYEQYF; DNA: TGTGCCATCAGTGAGTCAAGGTCGGGAGTTGACTACGAGCAGTACTTC
size: many; D: -; V: TRBV5-1; J: TRBJ2-5; CDR3: CASSRGGRAIQETQYF; DNA: TGCGCCAGCAGCCGGGGCGGTAGGGCCATCCAAGAGACCCAGTACTTC
size: once; D: -; V: TRBV20-1; J: TRBJ2-1; CDR3: CSAREVSGTKLTNEQFF; DNA: TGCAGTGCTAGGGAGGTTAGCGGAACAAAATTAACCAATGAGCAGTTCTTC
size: -; D: TRBD1; V: TRBV5-1; J: TRBJ2-7; CDR3: CASSLGFRDRVTYEQYF; DNA: TGCGCCAGCAGCTTGGGATTCCGGGACAGGGTAACCTACGAGCAGTACTTC
size: -; D: -; V: TRBV7-2; J: TRBJ1-4; CDR3: CASSRADNEKLFF; DNA: TGTGCCAGCAGCCGCGCGGATAATGAAAAACTGTTTTTT
size: -; D: -; V: TRBV7-2; J: TRBJ2-3; CDR3: CASSRLAFPTDTQYF; DNA: TGTGCCAGCAGCCGTCTAGCGTTCCCCACAGATACGCAGTATTTT
size: few; D: -; V: TRBV6-1; J: TRBJ1-4; CDR3: CASSPGSGNEKLFF; DNA: TGTGCCAGCAGTCCAGGGAGTGGTAATGAAAAACTGTTTTTT
size: few; D: -; V: TRBV7-3; J: TRBJ2-3; CDR3: CASSLGAVTDTQYF; DNA: TGTGCCAGCAGCTTAGGTGCAGTGACAGATACGCAGTATTTT
size: many; D: -; V: TRBV28; J: TRBJ2-3; CDR3: CASRTGRGIHTDTQYF; DNA: TGTGCCAGCCGAACAGGACGGGGGATTCACACAGATACGCAGTATTTT
size: many; D: -; V: TRBV12-3/TRBV12-4; J: TRBJ2-1; CDR3: CASSGGGLEQFF; DNA: TGTGCCAGCAGTGGAGGTGGGCTTGAGCAGTTCTTC
size: few; D: TRBD2; V: TRBV29-1; J: TRBJ2-4; CDR3: CSGNDGGAGAVQYF; DNA: TGCAGCGGCAATGACGGTGGAGCGGGGGCGGTTCAGTACTTC
size: -; D: -; V: TRBV4-3; J: TRBJ2-7; CDR3: CASSQDDLRGYEQYF; DNA: TGCGCCAGCAGCCAAGATGATCTACGGGGATACGAGCAGTACTTC
size: many; D: TRBD2; V: TRBV28; J: TRBJ2-1; CDR3: CASSLGLAGGTNEQFF; DNA: TGTGCCAGCAGTTTAGGCCTAGCGGGAGGGACAAATGAGCAGTTCTTC
size: -; D: TRBD2; V: TRBV5-1; J: TRBJ2-3; CDR3: CASSPRTSGNTDTQYF; DNA: TGCGCCAGCAGCCCTCGGACTAGCGGGAACACAGATACGCAGTATTTT
size: -; D: -; V: TRBV28; J: TRBJ2-7; CDR3: CASSFGSDEQYF; DNA: TGTGCCAGCAGTTTTGGAAGCGACGAGCAGTACTTC
size: few; D: -; V: TRBV5-1; J: TRBJ1-4; CDR3: CATTSTGATNEKLFF; DNA: TGCGCCACAACAAGTACCGGGGCAACTAATGAAAAACTGTTTTTT
size: -; D: -; V: TRBV29-1; J: TRBJ1-1; CDR3: CSVAWRGGEAFF; DNA: TGCAGCGTTGCCTGGAGGGGCGGAGAAGCTTTCTTT
size: -; D: -; V: TRBV11-2; J: TRBJ2-7; CDR3: CASSPLREASYEQYF; DNA: TGTGCCAGCAGCCCGCTTAGGGAGGCCTCCTACGAGCAGTACTTC
size: few; D: -; V: TRBV14; J: TRBJ1-1; CDR3: CASSQEWGFRNTEAFF; DNA: TGTGCCAGCAGCCAAGAATGGGGTTTTAGGAACACTGAAGCTTTCTTT
size: few; D: -; V: TRBV6-1; J: TRBJ2-5; CDR3: CASRGLGGGETQYF; DNA: TGTGCCAGCAGGGGACTTGGGGGAGGAGAGACCCAGTACTTC
size: -; D: TRBD2; V: TRBV13; J: TRBJ2-1; CDR3: CASSTTGTSGGAYNEQFF; DNA: TGTGCCAGCAGCACTACCGGGACTAGCGGGGGGGCCTACAATGAGCAGTTCTTC
size: -; D: -; V: TRBV18; J: TRBJ2-3; CDR3: CASSPMAGGITDTQYF; DNA: TGTGCCAGCTCACCCATGGCTGGCGGAATCACAGATACGCAGTATTTT
size: many; D: TRBD2; V: TRBV29-1; J: TRBJ2-7; CDR3: CSVEGLAGAYEQYF; DNA: TGCAGCGTTGAAGGCCTAGCGGGAGCCTACGAGCAGTACTTC
size: few; D: -; V: TRBV27; J: TRBJ2-6; CDR3: CASSTGTEGSGANVLTF; DNA: TGTGCCAGCAGCACCGGGACTGAGGGGTCTGGGGCCAACGTCCTGACTTTC
size: -; D: TRBD2; V: TRBV7-2; J: TRBJ2-7; CDR3: CASSFSGGGEQYF; DNA: TGTGCCAGCAGCTTCTCGGGAGGAGGGGAGCAGTACTTC
size: -; D: TRBD2; V: TRBV12-5; J: TRBJ2-3; CDR3: CASVPLPRGEREGPADTQYF; DNA: TGTGCTAGTGTCCCCCTCCCCAGAGGAGAGCGGGAGGGCCCAGCAGATACGCAGTATTTT
size: few; D: -; V: TRBV12-3/TRBV12-4; J: TRBJ1-1; CDR3: CASSLGGGKGFEAFF; DNA: TGTGCCAGCAGTTTAGGAGGGGGGAAGGGCTTTGAAGCTTTCTTT
size: -; D: -; V: TRBV14; J: TRBJ2-1; CDR3: CASSQIAASYNEQFF; DNA: TGTGCCAGCAGCCAGATAGCGGCCTCCTACAATGAGCAGTTCTTC
size: few; D: -; V: TRBV11-2; J: TRBJ1-1; CDR3: CASSPDSGTTFMNTEAFF; DNA: TGTGCCAGCAGCCCCGATTCCGGGACAACTTTTATGAACACTGAAGCTTTCTTT
size: few; D: TRBD1; V: TRBV28; J: TRBJ1-4; CDR3: CASSSSGTGKMGEKLFF; DNA: TGTGCCAGCAGTTCCTCCGGGACAGGGAAAATGGGCGAAAAACTGTTTTTT
size: few; D: -; V: TRBV29-1; J: TRBJ2-2; CDR3: CSLRDTWTGELFF; DNA: TGCAGCTTGAGGGACACGTGGACCGGGGAGCTGTTTTTT
size: many; D: TRBD2; V: TRBV3-1; J: TRBJ2-4; CDR3: CASRPSGGQNIQYF; DNA: TGTGCCAGCCGCCCTAGCGGGGGGCAGAACATTCAGTACTTC